This T cell receptor beta chain was identified during a study of cytomegalovirus exposure and HLA in healthy donors. General study findings and limits: It was about 180 TCR beta chains that were listed as cytomegalovirus-associated.

Primers for the PCR totalled 60 Vbeta and 13 Jbeta. Method: immunoSEQ multiplex PCR; TCRdb's copy keeps in-frame clones and lacks some. The sample includes 150,000 to 200,000 clones, 70% to 75% of them seen just once. The CDR3 sequence is 13 residues long. Germline CDR1 is MNHNS and CDR2 is SASEGT. Trimming left V 1 base short and J 4 bases short, with 7 bases between. In regard to this clone: Its matching antigen is unknown.

Sequencing used PBMCs. This TCR was recovered from a man between 18 and 29 years old in good health and CMV-seropositive. The chain has TRBV6-1 and TRBJ1-1; D is undetermined. This chain's CDR3 is CASSEVGGTEAFF. CDR3 nucleotide sequence: TGTGCCAGCAGTGAAGTAGGAGGCACTGAAGCTTTCTTT.